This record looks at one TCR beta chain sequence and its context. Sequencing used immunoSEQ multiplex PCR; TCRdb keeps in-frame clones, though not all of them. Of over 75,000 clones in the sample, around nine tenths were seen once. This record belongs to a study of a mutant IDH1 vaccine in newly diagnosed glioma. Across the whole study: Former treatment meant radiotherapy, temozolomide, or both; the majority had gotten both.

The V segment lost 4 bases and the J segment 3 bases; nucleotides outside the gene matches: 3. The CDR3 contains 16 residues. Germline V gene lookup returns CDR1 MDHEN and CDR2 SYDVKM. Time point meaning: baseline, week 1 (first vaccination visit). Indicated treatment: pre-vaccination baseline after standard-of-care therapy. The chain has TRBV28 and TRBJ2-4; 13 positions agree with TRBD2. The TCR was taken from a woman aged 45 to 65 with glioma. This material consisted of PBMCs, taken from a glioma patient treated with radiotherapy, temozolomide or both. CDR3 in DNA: TGTGCCAGCAGTTCCGGGACTAGCGGGATCAAAAACATTCAGTACTTC. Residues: CASSSGTSGIKNIQYF.